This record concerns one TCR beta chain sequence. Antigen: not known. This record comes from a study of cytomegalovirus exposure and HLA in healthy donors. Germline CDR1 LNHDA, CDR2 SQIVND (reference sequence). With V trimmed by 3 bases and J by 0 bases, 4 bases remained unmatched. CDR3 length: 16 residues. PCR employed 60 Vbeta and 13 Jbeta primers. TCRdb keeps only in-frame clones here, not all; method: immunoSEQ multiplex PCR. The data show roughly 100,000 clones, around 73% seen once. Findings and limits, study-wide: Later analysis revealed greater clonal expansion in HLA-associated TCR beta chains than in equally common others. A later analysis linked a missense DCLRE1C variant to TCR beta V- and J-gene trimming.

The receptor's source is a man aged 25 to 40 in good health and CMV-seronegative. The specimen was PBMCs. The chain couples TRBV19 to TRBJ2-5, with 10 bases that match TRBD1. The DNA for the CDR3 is TGTGCCAGTAGTATTGCGGGACAGGGGAACCAAGAGACCCAGTACTTC. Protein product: CASSIAGQGNQETQYF.